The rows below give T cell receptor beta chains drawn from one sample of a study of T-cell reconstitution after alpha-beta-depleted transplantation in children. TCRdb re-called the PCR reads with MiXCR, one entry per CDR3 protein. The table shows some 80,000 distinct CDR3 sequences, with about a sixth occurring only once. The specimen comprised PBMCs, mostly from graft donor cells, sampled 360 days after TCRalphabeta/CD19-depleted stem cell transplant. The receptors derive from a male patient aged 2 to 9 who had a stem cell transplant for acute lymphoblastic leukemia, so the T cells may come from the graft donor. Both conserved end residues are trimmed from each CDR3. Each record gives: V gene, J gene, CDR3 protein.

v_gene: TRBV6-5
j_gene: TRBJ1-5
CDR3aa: ASSPGPLVQPQH

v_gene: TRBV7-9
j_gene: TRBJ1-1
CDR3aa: ASRKRDRGNTEAF

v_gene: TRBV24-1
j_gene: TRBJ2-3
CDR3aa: ATSDSSGIRNTQY

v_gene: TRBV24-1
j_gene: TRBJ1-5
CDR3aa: ATSRGDGGQPQH

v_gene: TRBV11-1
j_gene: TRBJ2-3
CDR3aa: ASSLAQTSGNTDTQY

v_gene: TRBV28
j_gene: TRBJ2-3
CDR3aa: ASRETGRVPDTQY

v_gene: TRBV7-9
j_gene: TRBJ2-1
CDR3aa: ASSLAGANNEQF

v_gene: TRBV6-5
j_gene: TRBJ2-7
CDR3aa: ASSYTGQGPYEQY

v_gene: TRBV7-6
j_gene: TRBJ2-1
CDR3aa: ASSPGLAPHEQF

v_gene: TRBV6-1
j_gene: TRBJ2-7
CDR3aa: ASRRRYEQY

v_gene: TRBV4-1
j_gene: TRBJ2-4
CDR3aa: ASSQAAGKNIQY

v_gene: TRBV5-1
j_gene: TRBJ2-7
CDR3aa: ASSTQGSPSYEQY

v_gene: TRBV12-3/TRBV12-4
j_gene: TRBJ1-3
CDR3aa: ASSPIATGRSGNTIY